This entry is about one T cell receptor (beta chain). This clone was observed a few times. What antigen it recognizes has not been identified. Nothing much larger sits one base from this clone, and base qualities are not available. Library preparation employed the immunoSEQ multiplex PCR assay. As stored in TCRdb, this immuneACCESS dataset retains in-frame rearrangements with V and J assigned. A fraction of the clones does not appear; measured against another copy, unresolved V genes explain less than half of the discrepancy, and the remainder lacks a known reason. The sample table contains fewer than 70,000 clones; only one count was recorded for 90% of them. The top ten hold around 3.5% of the sample. Repertoires were sampled repeatedly over the course of chemoradiotherapy so that clonal expansion in the tumor microenvironment could be followed. This sample was taken from a study of chemoradiotherapy in HPV16-positive cancers (dated by TCRdb to between 2020 and 2023). Study-level background: Functional T-cell assays on cells from two HPV16-positive patients defined candidate HPV-specific T-cell clones and common TCR motifs. The study asked whether T-cell immunity against the HPV oncoproteins E6 and E7 changes during chemoradiotherapy and whether it affects survival. Next, the candidate HPV-specific TCRs and motifs were followed in TCR repertoires from around 87 patients with HPV-related cancers.

Per the germline V gene (reference sequence), LNHDA is the CDR1 and SQIVND is the CDR2. From cysteine to phenylalanine, the CDR3 is 15 amino acids long. Here the CDR3 DNA is all that survives: 45 bases in frame from base 1. The junction carries 12 bases between V and J, which are trimmed by 1 base and 3 bases respectively. The research as a whole found: The functional definition of HPV-specific T cells was derived from only a couple of HPV16-positive patients, and the survival association was reported for HPV16-positive patients. Expansion of candidate HPV-specific clones and E7-related TCR motifs was observed in the tumor microenvironment during treatment, whereas no such expansion was observed for non-HPV-specific T cells. Improved recurrence-free survival in HPV16-positive patients was associated with expansion of HPV-responsive T cells during chemoradiotherapy.

This receptor was obtained from a human donor with HPV-associated anogenital cancer. Sequencing used blood, obtained from a patient who underwent chemoradiotherapy. The receptor chain draws on TRBV19 and TRBJ1-1; the D segment cannot be called with confidence. The nucleotide sequence reads TGTGCCAGTAGTATAGTCACTCCTTCGGACACTGAAGCTTTCTTT. Translated, it gives CASSIVTPSDTEAFF. With all but the CDR3 taken from the reference TRBV19 and TRBJ1-1 genes, the full variable domain is: DGGITQSPKYLFRKEGQNVTLSCEQNLNHDAMYWYRQDPGQGLRLIYYSQIVNDFQKGDIAEGYSVSREKKESFPLTVTSAQKNPTAFYLCASSIVTPSDTEAFFGQGTRLTVV.